Listed here are 2 T cell receptor beta chains from one sample, sequenced in a study of T-cell memory formation after mild COVID-19. TCRdb independently ran MiXCR on the 5' RACE reads; one entry per CDR3 protein. The sample includes about 90,000 distinct CDR3 sequences, approximately 13% of them seen just once. Sequenced sample: PBMCs or a T cell subset sorted from them (not recorded which). The origin of the receptors is an adult woman who had mild COVID-19 (a few samples of this study predate the infection). Cell type and time point are not known.

This clonotype was recorded a few times. The chain joins TRBV18 to TRBJ2-7; 10 nucleotides agree with TRBD1. V shed 4 bases and J 3 bases; nucleotides not matched to a gene: 9. Germline CDR1 is KGHSH and CDR2 is LQKENI. The CDR3 is made up of 16 amino acids. The CDR3 here is CASSQGGTGERYEQYF. The CDR3 coding sequence is TGTGCCAGCTCACAAGGTGGGACAGGGGAGCGCTACGAGCAGTACTTC. The complete variable domain, with remaining parts taken from reference TRBV18 and TRBJ2-7, reads NAGVMQNPRHLVRRRGQEARLRCSPMKGHSHVYWYRQLPEEGLKFMVYLQKENIIDESGMPKERFSAEFPKEGPSILRIQQVVRGDSAAYFCASSQGGTGERYEQYFGPGTRLTVT.

In the case of this clonotype: This likely comes from a read error, as the CDR3 has no conserved phenylalanine or tryptophan at its end. The DNA is omitted, as the CDR3 cannot be located on it reliably, and the CDR3 follows TCRdb's listing. The chain combines TRBV4-1 with TRBJ2-6; TRBD2, the D gene given by the table, was not confirmed from the DNA. Per the germline V gene, CDR1 is MGHRA and CDR2 is YSYEKL. Ends included, the CDR3 has 13 residues. The CDR3 sequence is CASSQAEGGFTSS.